This record concerns one T cell receptor beta chain sequence. Its target is unknown. This sample was included in a study of long-term antiretroviral therapy in people with HIV. Study context: The 2015 immediate-ART recommendation came about a decade after the earliest samples. Whole-study findings and limits: Sampling of blood ran from about 2004 to 2017, and older ART regimens were possibly in use. Pre-ART expanded TRB clones stayed dominant throughout, though often decreasing after ART.

Every participant gave one or more pre-ART and two or more post-ART PBMC samples. Sequencing used immunoSEQ v3.0 at survey level. Measured with immunoSEQ multiplex PCR; TCRdb has only the in-frame clones, and not every one. The top ten hold 12% of the sample, which has around 21,000 clones, 81% seen once. The material was unsorted PBMCs, obtained 0.1 years before starting antiretroviral therapy. This sequence originates from a man between 35 and 55 years old with HIV.

CDR3 bases: TGTGCCAGCAGCCCCGCCCGACGCGTGGGCTACGAGCAGTACTTC. Its translation: CASSPARRVGYEQYF. The chain carries TRBV7-8 and TRBJ2-7, with D unresolved. The V end was cut by 5 bases, the J end by 3 bases, with 17 bases between. This CDR3 contains 15 residues. Germline CDR1 reads SGHVS; CDR2 reads FQNEAQ.